Listed below are T cell receptor beta chains from one sample, sequenced in a study of CD8+CD57+ T cells in acquired aplastic anemia. A single record per CDR3 protein comes from TCRdb applying MiXCR to the reads. The sample lists fewer than 250,000 distinct CDR3 sequences, around 59% seen once, with roughly 15% in the top ten. The sample comprised sorted CD4+, CD8+, or CD8+CD57+ T cells (not recorded which) from PBMCs. Every receptor here comes from a human donor in good health, serving as a control. The CDR3 runs from the conserved cysteine through the conserved F or W. A D gene is named only where the DNA matches it firmly. Size values are once, few and many counts, or a class for expanded clones, and some rows have none.

clone size,D gene,J gene,V gene,CDR3 protein,CDR3 DNA
many,TRBD1,TRBJ1-2,TRBV25-1,CASSDSSRGEMYTF,TGTGCCAGCAGTGACAGTAGCAGGGGGGAGATGTACACCTTC
many,.,TRBJ1-5,TRBV20-1,CSAKGVGQGNQPQHF,TGCAGTGCTAAAGGGGTCGGGCAGGGCAATCAGCCCCAGCATTTT
.,TRBD1,TRBJ2-7,TRBV10-3,CAISASGQGSGEQYF,TGTGCCATCAGTGCCTCGGGACAGGGATCCGGCGAGCAGTACTTC
.,TRBD1,TRBJ2-7,TRBV7-9,CASSRGTGDRYEQYF,TGTGCCAGCAGCCGCGGGACAGGGGATCGCTACGAGCAGTACTTC
.,TRBD1,TRBJ1-5,TRBV6-4,CASSLLGTGGGSNQPQHF,TGTGCCAGCAGTTTACTGGGGACAGGGGGCGGTAGCAATCAGCCCCAGCATTTT
.,TRBD2,TRBJ2-5,TRBV6-6,CASSIHPISGVGETQYF,TGTGCCAGCAGTATCCATCCTATTAGCGGGGTGGGAGAGACCCAGTACTTC
many,TRBD1,TRBJ1-2,TRBV15,CATTKGGTGVPYGYTF,TGTGCCACCACCAAAGGGGGCACAGGGGTTCCCTATGGCTACACCTTC
.,TRBD1,TRBJ2-7,TRBV15,CATSSRDSGFYEQYF,TGTGCCACCAGCAGCCGGGACAGTGGTTTCTACGAGCAGTACTTC
.,TRBD2,TRBJ2-1,TRBV2,CASSITSGGYNEQFF,TGTGCCAGCAGCATAACTAGCGGGGGTTACAATGAGCAGTTCTTC
many,.,TRBJ1-5,TRBV10-3,CAISESIRGNQPQHF,TGTGCCATCAGTGAGTCGATCAGGGGCAATCAGCCCCAGCATTTT
many,.,TRBJ2-7,TRBV7-2,CASSLGPGSLTEQCF,TGTGCCAGCAGCTTAGGACCGGGATCCCTGACCGAGCAGTGCTTC
.,.,TRBJ1-2,TRBV10-3,CAISEPEGISYGYTF,TGTGCCATCAGTGAGCCGGAGGGAATTAGCTATGGCTACACCTTC
many,.,TRBJ1-5,TRBV4-3,CASSPVVDSNQPQHF,TGCGCCAGCAGCCCGGTGGTGGATAGCAATCAGCCCCAGCATTTT
few,.,TRBJ1-4,TRBV6-5,CASSYRQAINEKLFF,TGTGCCAGCAGTTACCGACAGGCCATCAATGAAAAACTGTTTTTT
.,.,TRBJ2-7,TRBV18,CASSPGGISYEQYF,TGTGCCAGCTCACCTGGCGGGATTTCCTACGAGCAGTACTTC
.,TRBD1,TRBJ1-1,TRBV2,CATSQTGDNTEAFF,TGTGCCACCAGCCAGACAGGGGACAACACTGAAGCTTTCTTT
many,.,TRBJ2-2,TRBV2,CASSGQYGTGELFF,TGTGCCAGCAGTGGACAGTACGGCACCGGGGAGCTGTTTTTT
.,TRBD1,TRBJ1-5,TRBV28,CASSFPGPGTEGHF,TGTGCCAGCAGTTTCCCCGGCCCCGGGACAGAAGGGCATTTT
many,.,TRBJ2-5,TRBV19,CASSIDPYPGEETQYF,TGTGCCAGTAGTATAGACCCATACCCAGGGGAAGAGACCCAGTACTTC
.,TRBD1,TRBJ1-3,TRBV29-1,CSALGQSSSGNTIYF,TGCAGCGCCCTGGGACAGTCTTCCTCTGGAAACACCATATATTTT
many,TRBD2,TRBJ2-3,TRBV6-2/TRBV6-3,CASSYSSGGRDTQYF,TGTGCCAGCAGCTATTCTAGCGGGGGGCGAGATACGCAGTATTTT
many,TRBD1,TRBJ1-3,TRBV9,CASSVDRGTGNTIYF,TGTGCCAGCAGCGTAGACAGGGGCACTGGAAACACCATATATTTT
few,.,TRBJ1-2,TRBV27,CASKGTEGIKIDYGYTF,TGTGCCAGCAAAGGGACTGAGGGGATCAAGATAGATTATGGCTACACCTTC
many,.,TRBJ1-3,TRBV11-1,CASSPNVGNTIYF,TGTGCCAGCAGCCCGAACGTCGGAAACACCATATATTTT
few,.,TRBJ2-2,TRBV20-1,CSAREWANTGELFF,TGCAGTGCTAGAGAATGGGCGAACACCGGGGAGCTGTTTTTT
.,TRBD1,TRBJ1-2,TRBV7-3,CASSSGDRVDGYTF,TGTGCCAGCAGCTCAGGGGACAGGGTCGATGGCTACACCTTC
.,.,TRBJ2-1,TRBV7-2,CASSLVLSNEQFF,TGTGCCAGCAGCTTAGTACTTTCCAATGAGCAGTTCTTC
.,.,TRBJ2-5,TRBV7-6,CASSLTLHF,TGTGCCAGCAGCTTAACCCTGCACTTC
few,TRBD1,TRBJ2-7,TRBV15,CATSTGTGMTDEQYF,TGTGCCACCAGCACCGGGACAGGGATGACGGACGAGCAGTACTTC
.,TRBD1,TRBJ1-6,TRBV20-1,CSARGMDRGSSSPLHF,TGCAGTGCTAGAGGAATGGACAGGGGGAGTAGTTCACCCCTCCACTTT
many,.,TRBJ1-1,TRBV6-4,CASSNTAGRENTEAFF,TGTGCCAGCAGTAACACGGCGGGTCGTGAAAACACTGAAGCTTTCTTT
.,.,TRBJ1-1,TRBV5-5,CASSLSDGLGTEAFF,TGTGCCAGCAGCTTGAGTGACGGACTTGGGACTGAAGCTTTCTTT
.,TRBD1,TRBJ1-3,TRBV15,CATSSLGTGGVSGNTIYF,TGTGCCACCAGCAGCTTAGGGACAGGGGGCGTATCTGGAAACACCATATATTTT
.,TRBD1,TRBJ1-1,TRBV7-9,CASSFRQGDMNTEAFF,TGCGCCAGCAGCTTCCGGCAGGGGGACATGAACACTGAAGCTTTCTTT
.,.,TRBJ1-2,TRBV7-9,CASSEGTDGYTF,TGTGCCAGCAGCGAGGGGACGGATGGCTACACCTTC
many,TRBD1,TRBJ1-1,TRBV11-3,CASSIAGTGNTEAFF,TGTGCCAGCAGCATCGCCGGGACAGGGAACACTGAAGCTTTCTTT
.,.,TRBJ2-1,TRBV20-1,CSARDWANEQFF,TGCAGTGCTAGAGATTGGGCAAATGAGCAGTTCTTC
.,TRBD1,TRBJ1-2,TRBV10-2,CASNAGTGVTYF,TGCGCCAGCAACGCCGGGACAGGGGTCACCTACTTC
.,.,TRBJ2-2,TRBV24-1,CATSGYVNTGELFF,TGTGCCACCAGTGGCTACGTGAACACCGGGGAGCTGTTTTTT
many,TRBD1,TRBJ1-1,TRBV6-5,CASSRDRENTEAFF,TGTGCCAGCAGCCGGGACAGGGAGAACACTGAAGCTTTCTTT